The 19 T cell receptor beta chains given below trace back to one sample, sequenced in a study of OX40 agonist ivuxolimab in advanced cancers. Profiled with immunoSEQ multiplex PCR; TCRdb holds only in-frame clones, not every one. The top ten clones hold roughly 50% of a sample with thousands of clones, approximately 71% of them seen once. The sequencing here drew on CD4+ or CD8+ T cells sorted from blood, taken in a trial of the OX40 agonist ivuxolimab. These receptors originate from an adult with an advanced solid tumor such as melanoma, head and neck, liver or kidney cancer.

This chain uses TRBV21-1 with TRBJ2-5; the D call TRBD1 from the table was never checked on the DNA. TRBV21-1 is listed as a pseudogene. The CDR3 runs to 14 residues. In DNA, the CDR3 is TGTGCCAGCAGCCCCCGACAGGGGTCGGAGACCCAGTACTTC. Its translation is CASSPRQGSETQYF.

This clone was found a few times. The chain is built from TRBV2 and TRBJ1-1; possible D gene TRBD1, 6 bases. The CDR3 runs 11 residues. Germline CDR1 and CDR2: SNHLY and FYNNEI. V lost 6 bases to trimming and J lost 6 bases, with 8 bases between them. The CDR3 DNA sequence: TGTGCCAGCAGGGGGGGCCCTGAAGCTTTCTTT. Amino acid sequence: CASRGGPEAFF.

The chain uses TRBV19 and TRBJ1-2; weak D call: TRBD1 (5 bases). CDR3 length equals 16 residues. Germline-derived CDR1 and CDR2 are LNHDA and SQIVND (reference sequence). The V end lost 5 bases, the J end lost 4 bases, and 20 bases lay between the germline ends. The CDR3 DNA reads as TGTGCCAGTAGTGATCCGGGGCAGGGTTTTTTCTATGGCTACACCTTC. Its translation: CASSDPGQGFFYGYTF. Combining the CDR3 with reference TRBV19 and TRBJ1-2 gives the whole variable domain DGGITQSPKYLFRKEGQNVTLSCEQNLNHDAMYWYRQDPGQGLRLIYYSQIVNDFQKGDIAEGYSVSREKKESFPLTVTSAQKNPTAFYLCASSDPGQGFFYGYTFGSGTRLTVV.

The genes are TRBV4-2 and TRBJ2-3; D ambiguous. The V and J ends lost 0 bases and 6 bases respectively, with 7 bases between them. Germline V gene lookup returns CDR1 LGHNA and CDR2 YNFKEQ. The CDR3 is 13 amino acids. For the CDR3, the DNA is TGTGCCAGCAGCCAAGAAACCCCGGATACGCAGTATTTT. The encoded protein is CASSQETPDTQYF.

The rearrangement links TRBV10-3 to TRBJ2-3, with TRBD2 identical over 10 bases. In germline, CDR1 is ENHRY, CDR2 SYGVKD. The CDR3 is made up of 15 amino acids. V lost 8 bases, J lost 3 bases, and 8 bases stayed unmatched. The CDR3 DNA reads TGTGCCATCGCCCAGCGGGGGGGCACGACAGATACGCAGTATTTT. Translating it yields CAIAQRGGTTDTQYF.

This chain uses TRBV7-3 with TRBJ1-5; 8 bases are a match to TRBD1. V lost 5 bases, J lost 4 bases, and 1 base stayed unmatched. The CDR3 length is 13 residues. Per germline, CDR1 SGHTA and CDR2 FQGTGA. The CDR3 reads CASSRDRNQPQHF. In DNA, the CDR3 is TGTGCCAGCAGCCGGGACAGGAATCAGCCCCAGCATTTT.

This chain links TRBV6-1 with TRBJ2-3, with no clear D. V dropped 4 bases and J dropped 0 bases, with 8 bases sitting between them. The CDR3 is 14 amino acids. Germline loops: CDR1 MNHNS, CDR2 SASEGT. As DNA, the CDR3 is TGTGCCAGCAGTGGGTTTTCGAGCACAGATACGCAGTATTTT. Translation gives CASSGFSSTDTQYF.

This clone was seen a handful of times. CDR3 sequence (DNA): TGTGCCAGCAGCTTAACACAGGACCGAGGCTACACCTTC. Translated: CASSLTQDRGYTF. The rearrangement uses TRBV7-3 and TRBJ1-2; perhaps TRBD1 as D (5 bases). V was shortened by 0 bases and J by 8 bases, with 10 bases between the two germline ends. There are 13 residues in the CDR3. Germline-derived CDR1 and CDR2 are SGHTA and FQGTGA.

The chain joins TRBV6-1 to TRBJ2-1, with D possibly TRBD2 on 6 matching bases. V lost 4 bases to trimming and J lost 9 bases, with 13 bases between them. There are 13 residues in the CDR3. Looked up from germline, CDR1 is MNHNS and CDR2 is SASEGT. The CDR3 DNA follows: TGTGCCAGCAGTGCCGGAGGGAGCTTTGAGCAGTTCTTC. Its translation is CASSAGGSFEQFF.

The chain employs TRBV6-1 and TRBJ2-3; D is perhaps TRBD2 (5 bases). Germline V gene data show CDR1 as MNHNS and CDR2 as SASEGT. The CDR3 is 15 residues long. V dropped 0 bases and J dropped 0 bases, with 7 bases sitting between them. CDR3 sequence (DNA): TGTGCCAGCAGTGAAGCCGCGGGTAGCACAGATACGCAGTATTTT. It yields the protein CASSEAAGSTDTQYF.

The rearrangement uses TRBV7-9 and TRBJ1-4, with 9 nucleotides matching TRBD1. Germline CDR1 reads SEHNR; CDR2 reads FQNEAQ (reference sequence). The CDR3 has 16 amino acids. Unmatched junction bases numbered 14, after V lost 8 bases and J lost 7 bases. The DNA for the CDR3 is TGTGCCAGCGGACCAAATTGGGACAGGGACCGTGAAAAACTGTTTTTT. Translation: CASGPNWDRDREKLFF.

The chain joins TRBV9 to TRBJ2-1; 12 positions match TRBD2. The junction had 8 bases not matched to a gene; V was cut back by 0 bases and J by 7 bases. CDR1 is SGDLS and CDR2 is YYNGEE in the germline V gene. The CDR3 length is 17 residues. CDR3 sequence (DNA): TGTGCCAGCAGCGTAGCTCGCCTAGCGGGGGGGCGTAATGAGCAGTTCTTC. This sequence encodes CASSVARLAGGRNEQFF.

J is TRBJ2-2 and V is TRBV4-3; possible D gene TRBD1, 6 bases. The CDR3 contains 17 residues. The V end lost 0 bases, the J end lost 2 bases, and 13 bases lay between the germline ends. CDR1 and CDR2 (germline): LGHNA, YSLEER. The CDR3 region has the DNA TGCGCCAGCAGCCAAGATAGGGGGAACTTAAACACCGGGGAGCTGTTTTTT. Residues: CASSQDRGNLNTGELFF.

The chain uses TRBV20-1 and TRBJ1-2, with D unclear. The CDR3 contains 9 residues. Germline assignment: CDR1 DFQATT and CDR2 SNEGSKA (reference sequence). The germline V and J ends were trimmed by 6 bases and 7 bases, with 6 bases remaining between them. CDR3 nucleotide sequence: TGCAGTGCCCAAGCTGGCTACACCTTC. Amino acid sequence: CSAQAGYTF.

The genes are TRBV2 and TRBJ2-3; TRBD2 matches 8 bases. The trim removed 10 bases at V and 3 bases at J, leaving 9 bases unmatched. CDR3 length equals 14 residues. Germline V gene data show CDR1 as SNHLY and CDR2 as FYNNEI. CDR3 loop: CANDGGAGTDTQYF. The CDR3, as DNA: TGTGCCAACGACGGGGGGGCCGGGACAGATACGCAGTATTTT.

This clone has a handful of counts. The V gene is TRBV5-6, the J gene TRBJ1-6, with a weak D call TRBD1 (6 bases). Germline loops: CDR1 SGHDT, CDR2 YYEEEE. The length of the CDR3 is 15 residues. V lost 5 bases and J 10 bases, leaving 19 bases between the germline ends. The CDR3 sequence: CASRRGGDVRSPLHF. As DNA, the CDR3 is TGTGCCAGCAGGAGGGGGGGGGACGTTCGGTCACCCCTCCACTTT.

The rearrangement links TRBV7-8 to TRBJ2-2; 12 bases align to TRBD2. J gave up 0 bases and V 11 bases, and 7 bases lay outside the gene matches. Germline V lookup: CDR1 SGHVS, CDR2 FQNEAQ. The CDR3 runs to 16 residues. CDR3 sequence: CALLGLAGPNTGELFF. Here the CDR3 DNA reads TGTGCCCTCCTTGGACTAGCGGGACCGAACACCGGGGAGCTGTTTTTT.

This sequence joins TRBV4-1 and TRBJ2-7; D unresolved. The CDR3 runs to 14 residues. Per the germline V gene, CDR1 is MGHRA and CDR2 is YSYEKL. The V end lost 1 base, the J end lost 3 bases, and 10 bases lay between the germline ends. CDR3 nucleotide sequence: TGCGCCAGCAGCCAAGGGAGTGGGCTCTACGAGCAGTACTTC. As protein: CASSQGSGLYEQYF.

The chain is built from TRBV7-9 and TRBJ2-1; 9 bases line up with TRBD1. The CDR3 has 15 amino acids. V was clipped by 6 bases and J by 3 bases; unmatched bases: 6. Per the germline V gene, CDR1 is SEHNR and CDR2 is FQNEAQ (reference sequence). As DNA, the CDR3 is TGTGCCAGCAGGATGCCGGGACAGGGCTACAATGAGCAGTTCTTC. This translates into CASRMPGQGYNEQFF.